The clone carrying this T cell receptor beta chain was seen once. This CDR3 has 17 residues. With V trimmed by 0 bases and J by 0 bases, 4 bases remained unmatched. Germline CDR1 SGHRS, CDR2 YFSETQ. These data belong to a study of blood T cell repertoires in COVID-19. In the study overall: Donors in the United States, Italy and Spain gave samples during acute or convalescent COVID-19. The cDNA or gDNA used as material had been derived from T cells, B-cell-depleted T cells, or PBMCs.

Per the original methods: Reference gene primers were amplified, and this amplification served to estimate nucleated cell counts. Clones were sequenced by immunoSEQ multiplex PCR, and TCRdb holds only the in-frame ones, with some missing. V, J and clone size reflect that table, while D and trimming were determined from the DNA. The table lists 60,000 or so clones, 75% to 80% of them singletons. The receptor's source is a human donor in a cohort sampled during active COVID-19. Input material: peripheral blood. The chain carries TRBV5-1 and TRBJ1-3; 9 positions match TRBD1. Here the CDR3 DNA reads TGCGCCAGCAGCTTGGTCGGGACAGGGACCTCTGGAAACACCATATATTTT. It yields the protein CASSLVGTGTSGNTIYF.